The TCR beta chain under discussion was sequenced for a study of T-cell reconstitution after alpha-beta-depleted transplantation in children. With 3 bases clipped from V and 2 bases from J, the junction kept 7 bases outside the gene matches. Per the germline V gene, CDR1 is DFQATT and CDR2 is SNEGSKA (reference sequence). The CDR3 is 15 residues long. Whole-study results and caveats: From surviving recipient T cells and thymic progenitors came the high day-60 TCRbeta diversity observed in some patients. Diversity and T-cell counts at one year after transplant derived mostly from new T cells. Reports say that about two months after transplant, the alpha-beta T cells came out of several hundred graft clones that had expanded.

This clonotype was picked up a small number of times. Antigen unknown. The TCRbeta library was prepared with unique molecular identifiers. TCRdb re-called the PCR reads through MiXCR, storing one row per CDR3 protein. Among 250,000 to 400,000 distinct CDR3 sequences listed, approximately 23% were seen once. This TCR was recovered from a male patient younger than 18 who had a stem cell transplant for acute lymphoblastic leukemia, so the T cells may come from the graft donor. The V gene is TRBV20-1, the J gene TRBJ2-7; 10 bases match TRBD2. Sequences were derived from PBMCs, mostly from graft donor cells, sampled 180 days after TCRalphabeta/CD19-depleted stem cell transplant. The CDR3 DNA is TGCAGTGCTAGGGTGACTAGCGGGTACCCCTACGAGCAGTACTTC. It is translated as CSARVTSGYPYEQYF.